This T cell receptor beta chain was profiled in a study of identical twins. Study-level points and caveats: Carriage of fewer insertions was seen in abundant cord blood beta clonotypes, whereas memory repertoires showed none. Excess sharing between twins was weaker in beta out-of-frame sequences.

With no exceptions, donors were healthy Caucasians. In this sample, this clonotype turned up a few times. The antigen is not known. The CDR3 has 17 amino acids. Germline V gene lookup returns CDR1 DFQATT and CDR2 SNEGSKA (reference sequence). The ends lost 0 bases at V and 4 bases at J; junction bases unmatched: 12. Template switching, a step in the protocol, added a universal primer site, and cDNA carried unique molecular identifiers. TCRdb ran MiXCR on the 5' RACE reads and lists one entry per CDR3 protein. In the table there are some 500,000 distinct CDR3 sequences, 9.5% to 10% of which are singletons. These same records also appear under a second study, on yellow fever vaccine responses in identical twins.

The TCR sequence derives from a woman under 30 in good health. Sequencing used PBMCs. The chain uses TRBV20-1 and TRBJ2-3, with 8 bases identical to TRBD1. CDR3 region: CSARDQMDRVFADTQYF. The CDR3 coding sequence is TGCAGTGCTAGAGATCAAATGGACAGGGTGTTCGCAGATACGCAGTATTTT.